Presented here are 29 T cell receptor beta chains from one specimen sequenced in a study of shared clonotypes between healthy human individuals. Naivety among CD8 cells was defined by CD45RO negativity and positive CCR7 selection, thereby excluding terminally differentiated effector memory CD45RA+ cells. Clones were sequenced by immunoSEQ multiplex PCR, and TCRdb holds only the in-frame ones, with some missing. Among roughly 2,000,000 clones, over 85% were seen once, and the ten largest hold approximately 1.6%. What was sequenced was naive CD8+ T cells from PBMCs. The source is a man between 18 and 35 years old in good health. Some clones in this sample may be carry-over from other donors' samples.

The J gene is TRBJ2-7, the V gene TRBV7-8, with D hard to call. CDR1 is SGHVS and CDR2 is FQNEAQ in the germline V gene. This CDR3 has 11 residues. V dropped 7 bases and J dropped 6 bases, with 10 bases sitting between them. The CDR3 DNA sequence: TGTGCCAGCACCCCGGGCCCCGAGCAGTACTTC. Protein: CASTPGPEQYF.

In regard to this clone: Other DNA sequences in the sample encode the same CDR3. The rearrangement links TRBV4-1 to TRBJ1-1, with D hard to call. The V end lost 1 base, the J end lost 1 base, and 4 bases lay between the germline ends. The germline V gene has CDR1 MGHRA and CDR2 YSYEKL. The length of the CDR3 is 13 residues. CDR3 nucleotide sequence: TGCGCCAGCAGCCAAGCCGGGAACACTGAAGCTTTCTTT. Translating gives CASSQAGNTEAFF.

The chain joins TRBV7-6 to TRBJ2-3; 13 positions match TRBD2. Trimming cost V 1 base and J 1 base; bases outside gene matches: 17. The CDR3 totals 22 residues. Germline CDR1 and CDR2: SGHVS and FNYEAQ. The CDR3 coding sequence is TGTGCCAGCAGCTTAGGACCCCCGAGGACTAGCGGGAGTAAGATTGGCACAGATACGCAGTATTTT. This encodes CASSLGPPRTSGSKIGTDTQYF.

V usage is TRBV23-1 and J usage is TRBJ2-7; no clear D gene. TRBV23-1 is noted as an ORF with a role that remains uncertain. This CDR3 is built from 13 residues. The V gene lost 4 bases and the J gene lost 4 bases, with 11 bases spanning the gap. The CDR3: CASSLGRSYEQYF. The DNA for the CDR3 is TGCGCCAGCAGTCTTGGAAGATCGTACGAGCAGTACTTC.

The gene calls are TRBV7-9 and TRBJ1-3; D is unclear. With 5 bases removed from V and 6 bases from J, the gap between germline ends came to 8 bases. This CDR3 spans 12 amino acids. The germline gives CDR1 SEHNR, CDR2 FQNEAQ (reference sequence). The CDR3 region has the DNA TGTGCCAGCAGCCCGTCGAAAAACACCATATATTTT. It yields the protein CASSPSKNTIYF.

V and J are TRBV28 and TRBJ2-7; no firm D call. This CDR3 is 13 amino acids long. CDR1 MDHEN and CDR2 SYDVKM come from the germline V gene. The V end lost 7 bases, the J end lost 3 bases, and 13 bases lay between the germline ends. This chain's CDR3 is CASTYGLGYEQYF. In DNA, the CDR3 is TGTGCCAGCACCTACGGGCTTGGCTACGAGCAGTACTTC.

V and J are TRBV19 and TRBJ2-7; D may match TRBD1 or TRBD2 (5 bases each). There are 14 residues in the CDR3. V was cut by 3 bases and J by 6 bases, with 15 bases left in between. CDR1 is LNHDA and CDR2 is SQIVND in the germline V gene (reference sequence). The CDR3 protein is CASSIRDGATEQYF. The CDR3 DNA is TGTGCCAGTAGTATCAGGGACGGGGCGACCGAGCAGTACTTC. The entire variable domain, with the rest obtained from reference TRBV19 and TRBJ2-7, is as follows: DGGITQSPKYLFRKEGQNVTLSCEQNLNHDAMYWYRQDPGQGLRLIYYSQIVNDFQKGDIAEGYSVSREKKESFPLTVTSAQKNPTAFYLCASSIRDGATEQYFGPGTRLTVT.

The CDR3 bases are TGTGCCAGCAGCGCTACCGTTTCGACTAGCGGGAGGGCCGGGTCCTACAATGAGCAGTTCTTC. Its protein product is CASSATVSTSGRAGSYNEQFF. The genes are TRBV9 and TRBJ2-1, with 14 bases identical to TRBD2. Germline V gives CDR1 SGDLS, CDR2 YYNGEE. The CDR3 has 21 residues. V shed 3 bases and J 1 base; nucleotides not matched to a gene: 15.

V and J are TRBV10-3 and TRBJ2-5, with TRBD2 matching 15 bases. Per the germline V gene, CDR1 is ENHRY and CDR2 is SYGVKD. The ends lost 3 bases at V and 8 bases at J; junction bases unmatched: 4. This CDR3 has 15 amino acids. This CDR3 is CAISDPGLAGGTQYF. CDR3 DNA: TGTGCCATCAGTGACCCGGGACTAGCGGGAGGAACCCAGTACTTC.

V and J are TRBV7-3 and TRBJ2-2, with D maybe TRBD2 (6 bases). Trimming pared 2 bases from V and 6 bases from J, leaving 16 bases between. Germline V gene data show CDR1 as SGHTA and CDR2 as FQGTGA. CDR3 length: 16 residues. For the CDR3, the DNA is TGTGCCAGCAGCTTAGTACGGAGGGATCGGGCCGGGGAGCTGTTTTTT. Amino acid sequence: CASSLVRRDRAGELFF.

The chain links TRBV7-7 to TRBJ1-5; D remains unclear. Trimming took off 1 base at V and 6 bases at J, with 13 bases between the two ends. Germline CDR1 is SSHAT and CDR2 is FNYEAQ (reference sequence). This CDR3 has 15 residues. CDR3 bases: TGTGCCAGCAGCTTAGGCGAACAGTCGGGTCAGCCCCAGCATTTT. This sequence encodes CASSLGEQSGQPQHF.

This rearrangement joins TRBV7-9 to TRBJ2-7; possible D gene TRBD1, 5 bases. Germline lookup yields CDR1 SEHNR and CDR2 FQNEAQ (reference sequence). The CDR3 has 15 amino acids. Trimming took 6 bases from V and 2 from J, leaving 17 bases between them. The CDR3 spells CASRSREGGPYEQYF. CDR3 DNA sequence: TGTGCCAGCAGAAGCAGGGAAGGTGGGCCCTACGAGCAGTACTTC.

This chain's CDR3 is CASKVGSGNTIYF. The CDR3 DNA follows: TGTGCCAGCAAAGTAGGGTCAGGAAACACCATATATTTT. The chain uses TRBV7-9 and TRBJ1-3; D gene unclear. Trimming cost V 7 bases and J 4 bases, with 11 bases left between them. The length of the CDR3 is 13 residues. Germline CDR1 reads SEHNR; CDR2 reads FQNEAQ (reference sequence).

This chain uses TRBV10-3 with TRBJ1-1, with D maybe TRBD1 (6 bases). V lost 3 bases and J lost 4, with 15 bases in between. CDR1 and CDR2 (germline): ENHRY, SYGVKD. The CDR3 is 15 residues long. In nucleotides, the CDR3 is TGTGCCATCAGTGAAGTGGGGGGCGAAGGCACTGAAGCTTTCTTT. It is translated as CAISEVGGEGTEAFF.

This sequence joins TRBV6-4 and TRBJ2-3; the match to TRBD1 covers 9 bases. The germline gives CDR1 MRHNA, CDR2 SNTAGT. The CDR3 loop spans 14 amino acids. J lost 3 bases, V lost 4 bases, and 2 bases had no gene match. Written as DNA, the CDR3 is TGTGCCAGCAGTGGGGACAGGGCGACAGATACGCAGTATTTT. Its protein product is CASSGDRATDTQYF.

About this clone itself: The same CDR3 is also encoded by other DNA sequences in this sample. The rearrangement links TRBV30 to TRBJ1-1; a possible D gene is TRBD1 (6 bases). The CDR3 runs 13 residues. The V and J ends lost 0 bases and 1 base respectively, with 6 bases between them. CDR1 is GTSNPN, CDR2 SVGIG, per germline (reference sequence). This CDR3 is CAWSVGGNTEAFF. DNA of the CDR3: TGTGCCTGGAGTGTAGGGGGGAACACTGAAGCTTTCTTT.

The chain joins TRBV7-9 to TRBJ1-1; D might be TRBD1 (5 bases). The CDR3 has 13 amino acids. Trimming left V 3 bases short and J 6 bases short, with 11 bases between. The V gene's germline CDR1 is SEHNR and CDR2 FQNEAQ (reference sequence). CDR3 sequence (DNA): TGTGCCAGCAGCTTTCGGGGGTTCCCTGAAGCTTTCTTT. It specifies CASSFRGFPEAFF.

This chain links TRBV5-6 with TRBJ2-7, with D possibly TRBD1 on 5 matching bases. Trimming took off 3 bases at V and 3 bases at J, with 7 bases between the two ends. The germline CDR1 and CDR2 sequences are SGHDT and YYEEEE. The CDR3 contains 12 residues. The CDR3 coding sequence is TGTGCCAGCAGCTCGACAGTCTACGAGCAGTACTTC. This sequence encodes CASSSTVYEQYF.

The rearrangement uses TRBV6-5 and TRBJ2-7; no reliable D call. The CDR3 spans 15 residues. The germline gives CDR1 MNHEY, CDR2 SVGAGI. Trimming took 4 bases from V and 0 from J, leaving 13 bases between them. CDR3 bases: TGTGCCAGCAGTTCCCGGTTGGGGAACTCCTACGAGCAGTACTTC. It yields the protein CASSSRLGNSYEQYF.

The CDR3 loop reads CASSLGLVGLGGETQYF. As DNA, the CDR3 is TGTGCCAGCAGCTTGGGCCTTGTGGGGCTTGGTGGAGAGACCCAGTACTTC. The chain is built from TRBV5-8 and TRBJ2-5; D might be TRBD1 (5 bases). CDR1 and CDR2 from the germline V gene are SGHTS and YDEGEE. With 0 bases removed from V and 4 bases from J, the gap between germline ends came to 19 bases. The CDR3 is made up of 17 amino acids.

With regard to this clone: The same CDR3 can be traced to other DNA sequences in this sample. The V and J genes are TRBV7-9 and TRBJ2-5; TRBD1 matches at 7 bases. After removal of 2 bases from V and 5 bases from J, the junction contained 8 bases not matched to a gene. The CDR3 has 15 amino acids. Germline V gene data show CDR1 as SEHNR and CDR2 as FQNEAQ (reference sequence). In nucleotides, the CDR3 is TGTGCCAGCAGCTTAAGACAGGGTGTGAGGGAGACCCAGTACTTC. It encodes CASSLRQGVRETQYF.

The chain combines TRBV6-5 with TRBJ2-1, with a tentative D call TRBD1 (6 bases). Between the trimmed V and J ends, which lost 1 base and 2 bases, there was a span of 9 bases. Germline V gene sequence: CDR1 MNHEY, CDR2 SVGAGI. The CDR3 loop spans 15 amino acids. The CDR3 DNA reads TGTGCCAGCAGTTACTTAGAGGGGGCCTACAATGAGCAGTTCTTC. Translating gives CASSYLEGAYNEQFF.

V and J are TRBV7-8 and TRBJ2-7; a possible D gene is TRBD2 (5 bases). Germline V gives CDR1 SGHVS, CDR2 FQNEAQ. The CDR3 consists of 14 residues. V was trimmed by 5 bases and J by 7 bases, leaving 18 bases between them. CDR3 nucleotide sequence: TGTGCCAGCAGCCAGGACGCGGGCTCGGGGGAGCAGTACTTC. It translates to CASSQDAGSGEQYF. Supplemented by reference TRBV7-8 and TRBJ2-7, the full variable domain reads GAGVSQSPRYKVAKRGQDVALRCDPISGHVSLFWYQQALGQGPEFLTYFQNEAQLDKSGLPSDRFFAERPEGSVSTLKIQRTQQEDSAVYLCASSQDAGSGEQYFGPGTRLTVT.

This chain connects TRBV4-3 to TRBJ2-5; D may be TRBD1 (6 bases). V was cut by 5 bases and J by 2 bases, with 36 bases left in between. The CDR3 is 22 residues long. Looked up from germline, CDR1 is LGHNA and CDR2 is YSLEER. The CDR3 sequence is CASSYKVRDTEFSHPIQETQYF. The DNA for the CDR3 is TGCGCCAGCAGCTATAAAGTCCGGGACACCGAGTTTTCGCACCCCATACAAGAGACCCAGTACTTC.

This sequence joins TRBV5-5 and TRBJ1-3, with D possibly matching TRBD1 (5 bases). CDR1 SGHKS and CDR2 YYEKEE come from the germline V gene (reference sequence). The V end was cut by 3 bases, the J end by 0 bases, with 7 bases between. CDR3 length equals 14 residues. CDR3 loop: CASSSGASGNTIYF. The DNA of the CDR3 is TGTGCCAGCAGCTCCGGGGCCTCTGGAAACACCATATATTTT.

This chain connects TRBV10-3 to TRBJ2-7, with TRBD1 identical over 7 bases. The germline V gene has CDR1 ENHRY and CDR2 SYGVKD. The trim removed 4 bases at V and 3 bases at J, leaving 12 bases unmatched. This CDR3 spans 16 amino acids. CDR3 sequence: CAISADSGTAIYEQYF. CDR3 nucleotide sequence: TGTGCCATCAGTGCCGACTCCGGGACAGCCATCTACGAGCAGTACTTC.

J is TRBJ2-1 and V is TRBV7-9, with 9 bases identical to TRBD2. CDR1 and CDR2 from the germline V gene are SEHNR and FQNEAQ (reference sequence). V dropped 5 bases and J dropped 5; count of bases not matched to a gene: 10. CDR3 size: 16 residues. The CDR3 loop reads CASSDDSGSFNNEQFF. The CDR3 bases are TGTGCCAGCAGCGACGATAGCGGGAGTTTCAACAATGAGCAGTTCTTC.

V and J are TRBV7-8 and TRBJ1-2, with D possibly matching TRBD1 (5 bases). This CDR3 is built from 13 residues. V dropped 2 bases and J dropped 6 bases, with 10 bases sitting between them. CDR1 SGHVS and CDR2 FQNEAQ come from the germline V gene. CDR3 protein: CASSLRGENGYTF. The CDR3 DNA reads as TGTGCCAGCAGCTTACGGGGGGAAAATGGCTACACCTTC. Full variable domain (outside the CDR3, taken from reference TRBV7-8 and TRBJ1-2): GAGVSQSPRYKVAKRGQDVALRCDPISGHVSLFWYQQALGQGPEFLTYFQNEAQLDKSGLPSDRFFAERPEGSVSTLKIQRTQQEDSAVYLCASSLRGENGYTFGSGTRLTVV.

This clone has only a few counts. V gene TRBV7-9 combines with J gene TRBJ1-5; D uncertain. This CDR3 comprises 14 residues. The V gene lost 4 bases and the J gene lost 3 bases, with 10 bases spanning the gap. The germline V gene encodes CDR1 SEHNR and CDR2 FQNEAQ (reference sequence). The CDR3 region is CASSSGGINQPQHF. As DNA, the CDR3 is TGTGCCAGCAGCTCGGGAGGGATCAATCAGCCCCAGCATTTT.